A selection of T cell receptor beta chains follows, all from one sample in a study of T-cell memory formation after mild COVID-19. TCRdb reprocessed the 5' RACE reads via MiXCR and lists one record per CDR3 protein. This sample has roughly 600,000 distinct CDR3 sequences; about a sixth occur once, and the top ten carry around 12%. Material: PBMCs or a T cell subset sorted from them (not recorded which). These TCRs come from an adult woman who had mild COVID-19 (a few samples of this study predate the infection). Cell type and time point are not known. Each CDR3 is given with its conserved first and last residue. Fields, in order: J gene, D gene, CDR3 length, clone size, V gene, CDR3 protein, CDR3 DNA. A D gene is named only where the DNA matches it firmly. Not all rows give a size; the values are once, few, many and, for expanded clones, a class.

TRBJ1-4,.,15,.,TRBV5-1,CASSLGPATNEKLFF,TGCGCCAGCAGCTTGGGCCCAGCAACTAATGAAAAACTGTTTTTT
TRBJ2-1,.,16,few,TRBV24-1,CATSDFAGRSYNEQFF,TGTGCCACCAGTGATTTTGCAGGCCGCTCCTACAATGAGCAGTTCTTC
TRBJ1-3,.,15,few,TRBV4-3,CASSQTPGSGNTIYF,TGCGCCAGCAGCCAAACACCTGGCTCTGGAAACACCATATATTTT
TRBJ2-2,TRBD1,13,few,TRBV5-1,CASSTGQTGELFF,TGCGCCAGCAGCACGGGACAGACCGGGGAGCTGTTTTTT
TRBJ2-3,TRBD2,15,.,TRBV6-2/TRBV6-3,CASSYGAGATDTQYF,TGTGCCAGCAGTTACGGAGCGGGAGCCACAGATACGCAGTATTTT
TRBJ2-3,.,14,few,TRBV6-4,CASSATGSTDTQYF,TGTGCCAGCAGTGCGACTGGCAGCACAGATACGCAGTATTTT
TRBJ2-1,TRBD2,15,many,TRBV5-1,CASSVLLREGSEQFF,TGCGCCAGCAGCGTGTTGTTGCGGGAGGGAAGTGAGCAGTTCTTC
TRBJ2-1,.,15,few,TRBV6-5,CASSPGKKFNNEQFF,TGTGCCAGCAGTCCCGGAAAAAAATTCAACAATGAGCAGTTCTTC
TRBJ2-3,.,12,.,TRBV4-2,CASSQLGDTQYF,TGTGCCAGCAGCCAATTGGGAGATACGCAGTATTTT
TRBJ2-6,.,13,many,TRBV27,CASSLVGANVLTF,TGTGCCAGCAGTTTGGTTGGGGCCAACGTCCTGACTTTC
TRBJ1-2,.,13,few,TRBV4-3,CASSPTVEYGYTF,TGCGCCAGCAGCCCCACAGTCGAGTATGGCTACACCTTC
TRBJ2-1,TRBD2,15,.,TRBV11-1,CASSSTSGKGDEQFF,TGTGCCAGCAGCTCAACTAGCGGGAAGGGCGATGAGCAGTTCTTC
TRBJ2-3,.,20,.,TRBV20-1,CSARDWAPPKGDQGTDTQYF,TGCAGTGCTAGAGATTGGGCGCCCCCAAAAGGAGACCAGGGCACAGATACGCAGTATTTT
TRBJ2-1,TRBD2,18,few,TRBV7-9,CASSSDGISGTSYNEQFF,TGTGCCAGCAGCTCCGACGGGATTAGCGGGACCTCCTACAATGAGCAGTTCTTC
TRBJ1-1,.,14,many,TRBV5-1,CASSFDSGNTEAFF,TGCGCCAGCAGCTTTGATAGCGGGAACACTGAAGCTTTCTTT
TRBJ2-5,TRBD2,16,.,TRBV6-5,CASSKPGGLPGETQYF,TGTGCCAGCAGTAAACCGGGAGGCCTACCAGGAGAGACCCAGTACTTC
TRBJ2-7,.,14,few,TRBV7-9,CASSLATSPYEQYF,TGTGCCAGCAGCTTAGCGACGTCGCCCTACGAGCAGTACTTC
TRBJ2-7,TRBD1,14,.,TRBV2,CASSVGDSTYEQYF,TGTGCCAGCAGCGTTGGGGACAGTACCTACGAGCAGTACTTC
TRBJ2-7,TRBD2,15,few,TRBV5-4,CASSRGTSGRYEQYF,TGTGCCAGCAGTCGAGGGACTAGCGGACGGTACGAGCAGTACTTC
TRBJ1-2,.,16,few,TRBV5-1,CASTRVDRTKNYGYTF,TGCGCCAGCACCCGCGTTGACAGGACCAAGAACTATGGCTACACCTTC
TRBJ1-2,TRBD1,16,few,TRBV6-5,CASSPKGTASNYGYTF,TGTGCCAGCAGTCCCAAGGGGACAGCGAGCAACTATGGCTACACCTTC
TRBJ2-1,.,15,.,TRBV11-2,CASSLDYGVSNEQFF,TGTGCCAGCAGCTTAGATTATGGGGTGAGCAATGAGCAGTTCTTC
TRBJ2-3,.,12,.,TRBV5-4,CASSLDSGTQYF,TGTGCCAGCAGCTTGGACAGCGGAACGCAGTATTTT
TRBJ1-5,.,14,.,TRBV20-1,CSASRHGEYQPQHF,TGCAGTGCTAGTCGCCACGGAGAGTATCAGCCCCAGCATTTT
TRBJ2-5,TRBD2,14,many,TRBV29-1,CSVVGSSGREPQYF,TGCAGCGTTGTAGGATCCTCGGGGAGGGAGCCCCAGTACTTC
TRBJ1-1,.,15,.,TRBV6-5,CASRAVGLRDTEAFF,TGTGCCAGCAGGGCCGTCGGGCTTCGTGACACTGAAGCTTTCTTT
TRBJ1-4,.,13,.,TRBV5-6,CASSSGTREKLFF,TGTGCCAGCAGCTCAGGGACGAGAGAAAAACTGTTTTTT
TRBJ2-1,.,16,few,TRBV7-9,CASSLAPARIGNEQFF,TGTGCCAGCAGCTTAGCGCCGGCTAGAATAGGCAATGAGCAGTTCTTC
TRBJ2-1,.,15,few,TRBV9,CASSVVDGGLNEQFF,TGTGCCAGCAGCGTAGTGGACGGGGGACTCAATGAGCAGTTCTTC